The 6 T cell receptor beta chains presented below share a single source sample, sequenced in a study of T cells in Graves' hyperthyroidism and ophthalmopathy. RNA transcripts yielded amplified TCR beta CDR3 regions. The HTBI primer set was used in a first-round RT-PCR of the TCR CDR3. TCRdb re-called the multiplex PCR reads with MiXCR, one entry per CDR3 protein. The sample yields hundreds of thousands of distinct CDR3 sequences, approximately 15% seen once. The sequenced material came from blood. The receptors come from a woman aged 25 to 39 with Graves' hyperthyroidism.

This sequence joins TRBV6-1 and TRBJ1-6, with no clear D. The CDR3 has 17 amino acids. CDR1 and CDR2 from the germline V gene are MNHNS and SASEGT. V lost 3 bases and J 7 bases, leaving 19 bases between the germline ends. The CDR3, as DNA: TGTGCCAGCAGTGAGGTGGGGAGGGTATTGGAAAATTCACCCCTCCACTTT. Its protein product is CASSEVGRVLENSPLHF.

In its sample, this clonotype was seen a few times. V and J are TRBV5-1 and TRBJ1-6, with D perhaps matching TRBD1 (6 bases). The V and J ends lost 5 bases and 7 bases respectively, with 16 bases between them. The germline CDR1 and CDR2 sequences are SGHRS and YFSETQ. The CDR3 is made up of 15 amino acids. CDR3 DNA: TGCGCCAGCAGGCAACCGGGACACGCGAATTCACCCCTCCACTTT. Translation: CASRQPGHANSPLHF.

The table lists this clonotype with many counts. The chain uses TRBV7-2 and TRBJ2-6; D remains unclear. The CDR3 spans 16 residues. Per the germline V gene, CDR1 is SGHTA and CDR2 is FQGNSA. V lost 3 bases and J 0 bases, leaving 9 bases between the germline ends. This CDR3 reads CASSFRRTSGANVLTF. CDR3 DNA sequence: TGTGCCAGCAGCTTTAGGCGAACCTCTGGGGCCAACGTCCTGACTTTC.

As regards this clonotype: This sequence may be a read error, since a much larger clone differs from it by one base. The rearrangement joins TRBV27 to TRBJ2-7, with 8 nucleotides matching TRBD2. CDR3 size: 16 residues. Germline values: CDR1 MNHEY, CDR2 SMNVEV (reference sequence). Germline trimming cut 8 bases from V and 2 bases from J; bases unmatched to any gene: 14. CDR3 in DNA: TGTGCCAGCGGGTTTAGCGGGACAACCTACACCTACGAGCAGTACTTC. Its protein product is CASGFSGTTYTYEQYF.

The sample holds many counts of this clonotype. The chain has TRBV11-2 and TRBJ1-1; a possible D gene is TRBD1 (5 bases). Trimming removed 1 base from V and 14 bases from J, with 11 bases in between. Looked up from germline, CDR1 is SGHAT and CDR2 is FQNNGV. The CDR3 sequence is 11 residues long. The CDR3 coding sequence is TGTGCCAGCAGCTTAGGCAGGGAGGGATTCTTT. It encodes CASSLGREGFF.

The chain has TRBV7-9 and TRBJ2-3; 8 bases are shared with TRBD2. Trimming cost V 7 bases and J 4 bases; bases outside gene matches: 16. Germline V gene sequence: CDR1 SEHNR, CDR2 FQNEAQ (reference sequence). CDR3 length: 17 residues. The CDR3 loop is CASTPFPVAGGSDTQYF. CDR3 DNA sequence: TGTGCCAGCACCCCCTTCCCCGTGGCGGGAGGCTCAGATACGCAGTATTTT.